A selection of T cell receptor beta chains follows, all from one sample in a study of neoadjuvant nivolumab and ipilimumab in lung cancer. Measured with immunoSEQ multiplex PCR; TCRdb has only the in-frame clones, and not every one. The sample includes more than 25,000 clones, roughly three quarters of them seen just once. The specimen comprised tumor tissue, sampled after neoadjuvant nivolumab, alone or with ipilimumab, at or shortly before surgery. These receptors were obtained from an adult with non-small cell lung cancer. CDR3s include the opening cysteine and the closing phenylalanine or tryptophan. A D gene is named only where the DNA matches it firmly. Clone size is shown for a subset of rows, as once, few, many or a class of expanded clone.

J gene: TRBJ2-5
CDR3 length: 15
D gene: TRBD1
V gene: TRBV5-1
clone size: few
CDR3 DNA: TGCGCCAGCAGCTTAGGACAGGGGAACGTGGAGACCCAGTACTTC
CDR3 protein: CASSLGQGNVETQYF

J gene: TRBJ2-5
CDR3 length: 15
D gene: NA
V gene: TRBV6-1
clone size: few
CDR3 DNA: TGTGCCAGCAGCGTCCTTAGGGGGGGTCAAGGGACCCAGTACTTC
CDR3 protein: CASSVLRGGQGTQYF

J gene: TRBJ1-2
CDR3 length: 15
D gene: TRBD1
V gene: TRBV11-2
clone size: NA
CDR3 DNA: TGTGCCAGCAGCCGAACTCAGGGGGCCATCTATGGCTACACCTTC
CDR3 protein: CASSRTQGAIYGYTF

J gene: TRBJ2-2
CDR3 length: 16
D gene: NA
V gene: TRBV11-1
clone size: few
CDR3 DNA: TGTGCCAGCAGCCTCGCCCCCAAGACAATAACCGGGGAGCTGTTTTTT
CDR3 protein: CASSLAPKTITGELFF

J gene: TRBJ1-1
CDR3 length: 14
D gene: NA
V gene: TRBV18
clone size: NA
CDR3 DNA: TGTGCCAGCTCACCGACGTTCCCCGACACTGAAGCTTTCTTT
CDR3 protein: CASSPTFPDTEAFF

J gene: TRBJ2-4
CDR3 length: 14
D gene: NA
V gene: TRBV5-6
clone size: NA
CDR3 DNA: TGTGCCAGCAGCTTGGGGACAGTAAAAAACATTCAGTACTTC
CDR3 protein: CASSLGTVKNIQYF

J gene: TRBJ2-2
CDR3 length: 13
D gene: NA
V gene: TRBV7-2
clone size: NA
CDR3 DNA: TGTGCCAGCAGCTTAGGGGGGGCCGGGGAGCTGTTTTTT
CDR3 protein: CASSLGGAGELFF

J gene: TRBJ2-1
CDR3 length: 14
D gene: TRBD2
V gene: TRBV30
clone size: NA
CDR3 DNA: TGTGCCTGGAGCAGCGGGGGGGCGGTTAATGAGCAGTTCTTC
CDR3 protein: CAWSSGGAVNEQFF

J gene: TRBJ1-4
CDR3 length: 17
D gene: NA
V gene: TRBV5-1
clone size: few
CDR3 DNA: TGCGCCAGCAGCTTGGATTCAGGGTCTGCAACTAATGAAAAACTGTTTTTT
CDR3 protein: CASSLDSGSATNEKLFF

J gene: TRBJ1-2
CDR3 length: 12
D gene: TRBD1
V gene: TRBV6-5
clone size: few
CDR3 DNA: TGTGCCAGCACCGGAACAGGGGCTGGCTACACCTTC
CDR3 protein: CASTGTGAGYTF

J gene: TRBJ2-1
CDR3 length: 13
D gene: NA
V gene: TRBV29-1
clone size: NA
CDR3 DNA: TGCAGCGTTGATGTGACAGCCTACAATGAGCAGTTCTTC
CDR3 protein: CSVDVTAYNEQFF

J gene: TRBJ1-5
CDR3 length: 13
D gene: NA
V gene: TRBV2
clone size: NA
CDR3 DNA: TGTGCCAGCAGTGAAACGGAGGTGACGCCCCAGCATTTT
CDR3 protein: CASSETEVTPQHF

J gene: TRBJ1-1
CDR3 length: 14
D gene: TRBD1
V gene: TRBV6-5
clone size: NA
CDR3 DNA: TGTGCCAGCAGCCGACAGGGGCAGAACACTGAAGCTTTCTTT
CDR3 protein: CASSRQGQNTEAFF

J gene: TRBJ2-5
CDR3 length: 14
D gene: TRBD2
V gene: TRBV10-2
clone size: few
CDR3 DNA: TGCGCCAGCAGTCCAGGGACTAGCTGGGAGACCCAGTACTTC
CDR3 protein: CASSPGTSWETQYF

J gene: TRBJ2-3
CDR3 length: 16
D gene: TRBD2
V gene: TRBV4-1
clone size: NA
CDR3 DNA: TGCGCCAGCAGCCAAGTGAGAAACGGGGGGGCAGATACGCAGTATTTT
CDR3 protein: CASSQVRNGGADTQYF

J gene: TRBJ2-3
CDR3 length: 15
D gene: NA
V gene: TRBV9
clone size: NA
CDR3 DNA: TGTGCCAGCAACTTCGGGCTCCCTAGCACAGATACGCAGTATTTT
CDR3 protein: CASNFGLPSTDTQYF

J gene: TRBJ2-2
CDR3 length: 14
D gene: TRBD2
V gene: TRBV18
clone size: NA
CDR3 DNA: TGTGCCAGCTCATCCGGACTAGCGGGGGGCGTGCTGTTTTTT
CDR3 protein: CASSSGLAGGVLFF

J gene: TRBJ2-2
CDR3 length: 17
D gene: NA
V gene: TRBV5-6
clone size: NA
CDR3 DNA: TGTGCCAGCAGCTTGGCGTTAGGGATAGCGATCACCGGGGAGCTGTTTTTT
CDR3 protein: CASSLALGIAITGELFF

J gene: TRBJ1-2
CDR3 length: 17
D gene: NA
V gene: TRBV18
clone size: NA
CDR3 DNA: TGTGCCAGCTCACCGTACGGGAGGTATAGGGCTAACTATGGCTACACCTTC
CDR3 protein: CASSPYGRYRANYGYTF

J gene: TRBJ2-5
CDR3 length: 16
D gene: TRBD2
V gene: TRBV5-4
clone size: NA
CDR3 DNA: TGTGCCAGCAGCAGGGGACTAGCGGGGGCCAGAGAGACCCAGTACTTC
CDR3 protein: CASSRGLAGARETQYF

J gene: TRBJ2-7
CDR3 length: 11
D gene: NA
V gene: TRBV5-1
clone size: NA
CDR3 DNA: TGCGCCAGCAGCTTGCATGGCGAGCAGTACTTC
CDR3 protein: CASSLHGEQYF

J gene: TRBJ2-5
CDR3 length: 15
D gene: NA
V gene: TRBV11-1
clone size: NA
CDR3 DNA: TGTGCCAGCAGCTTTTTGAGGGGGGGCCTTGAGACCCAGTACTTC
CDR3 protein: CASSFLRGGLETQYF

J gene: TRBJ2-7
CDR3 length: 13
D gene: NA
V gene: TRBV6-1
clone size: NA
CDR3 DNA: TGTGCCAGCAGCCCAGGGGAAGTGCACGAGCAGTACTTC
CDR3 protein: CASSPGEVHEQYF